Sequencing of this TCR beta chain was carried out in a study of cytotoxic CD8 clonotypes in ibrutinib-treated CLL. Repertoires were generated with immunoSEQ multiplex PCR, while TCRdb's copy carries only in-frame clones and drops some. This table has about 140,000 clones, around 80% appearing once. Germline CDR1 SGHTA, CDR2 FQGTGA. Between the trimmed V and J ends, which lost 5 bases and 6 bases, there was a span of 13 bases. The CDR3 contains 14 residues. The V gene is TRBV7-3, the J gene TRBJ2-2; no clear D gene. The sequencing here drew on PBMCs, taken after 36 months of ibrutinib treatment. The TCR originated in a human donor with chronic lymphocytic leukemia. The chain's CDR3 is CASSPKRGAGELFF. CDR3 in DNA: TGTGCCAGCAGCCCTAAGCGAGGCGCCGGGGAGCTGTTTTTT. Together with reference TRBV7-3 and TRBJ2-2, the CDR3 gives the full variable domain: GAGVSQTPSNKVTEKGKYVELRCDPISGHTALYWYRQSLGQGPEFLIYFQGTGAADDSGLPNDRFFAVRPEGSVSTLKIQRTERGDSAVYLCASSPKRGAGELFFGEGSRLTVL.